This T cell receptor beta chain was identified in a study of blood T cell repertoires in COVID-19 (dated by TCRdb to 2020 to 2021). In terms of the full investigation: Samples from collaborators originated in the United States, Italy and Spain and spanned both the acute and convalescent phases of COVID-19. The prospective study material was composed of cDNA or gDNA derived from T cells, B-cell-depleted T cells, or PBMCs. Subjects who had been exposed to COVID-19, were actively infected with it, or had recovered from it provided the deeply sampled blood TCRbeta repertoires that made up the dataset. The repertoires were made available in a free public database intended to serve as a resource for research on the immune response to SARS-CoV-2. Samples were obtained from the ongoing ImmuneRACE study (first 160 participants) and from over 1,000 subjects provided by 6 global collaborators. Nearly every sample came with metadata listing a de-identified subject ID, COVID-19 status, age in years and sex. HLA class I and class II types, where available, came from metadata supplied by the sample provider rather than from assay-based typing.

Findings and caveats that apply to the study as a whole: The amount of clinical and demographic metadata varied by source and participant and was provided uncurated.

CDR1 and CDR2 are read off the germline V gene (reference sequence) as LNHNV and YYDKDF. Counted from cysteine to phenylalanine, this CDR3 has 16 amino acids. The entry retains the CDR3 DNA only, 48 bases that are in frame from base 1. At the junction V is shortened by 2 bases and J by 5 bases; bases outside the gene matches: 8. Each collaborating institution followed its own protocols to collect whole blood in K2EDTA tubes. Collaborator samples were shipped for TCRbeta analysis as frozen whole blood, isolated PBMCs, or DNA extracted from either sample type. Worth noting for this clone: The antigen it binds to is not known. No qualities accompany the bases; no much larger clone lies one base away.

TCRbeta CDR3 regions were amplified from genomic DNA by means of the immunoSEQ Assay, a bias-controlled multiplex PCR. Regarding the original processing steps: The number of nucleated cells in each sample was estimated from the amplification of reference gene primers within the assay. Sequence reads were collapsed and filtered to measure the absolute abundance of every unique TCRbeta CDR3 rearrangement. For each sample, productive Simpson clonality was calculated as the square root of Simpson's diversity index across productive rearrangements. Drawn from immuneACCESS, this table holds only the in-frame rearrangements with V and J called that TCRdb kept. Clones are partly lost; checked studies trace under half to an unresolved V gene and leave the rest unexplained. D and trimming come from the DNA, and the V and J calls and clone size come from that table. The sample data list 150,000 to 200,000 clones, and roughly 84% of these were observed just once. The ten largest make up roughly 9.8% of the sample.

The sequencing input was peripheral blood. The TCR sequence derives from a woman of 80 years or more with acute or convalescent COVID-19. This sequence uses TRBV15 and TRBJ2-2; 7 central nucleotides agree with TRBD2. The DNA sequence is given as TGTGCCACCAGCAGAAGGACTACTAGCGTTACCGGGGAGCTGTTTTTT. Translated, it gives CATSRRTTSVTGELFF.